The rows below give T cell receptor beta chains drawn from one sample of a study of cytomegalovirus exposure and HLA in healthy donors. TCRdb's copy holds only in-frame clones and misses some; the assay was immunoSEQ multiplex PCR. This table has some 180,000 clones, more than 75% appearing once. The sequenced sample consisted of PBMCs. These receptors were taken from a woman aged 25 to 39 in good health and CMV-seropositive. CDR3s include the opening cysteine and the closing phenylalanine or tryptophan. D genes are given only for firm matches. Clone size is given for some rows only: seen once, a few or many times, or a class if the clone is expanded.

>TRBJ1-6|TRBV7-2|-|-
CAGSSGYSPLHF
TGTGCCGGCAGCTCGGGGTATTCACCCCTCCACTTT
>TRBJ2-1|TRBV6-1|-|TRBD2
CASSDSTGTSRDEQFF
TGTGCCAGCAGTGATTCTACCGGGACTAGCCGTGATGAGCAGTTCTTC
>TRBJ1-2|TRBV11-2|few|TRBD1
CASSPWDREGVYTF
TGTGCCAGCAGCCCATGGGACAGGGAAGGTGTCTACACCTTC
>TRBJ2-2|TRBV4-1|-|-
CASSQDTNTGELFF
TGCGCCAGCAGCCAAGATACGAACACCGGGGAGCTGTTTTTT
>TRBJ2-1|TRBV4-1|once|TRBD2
CASRPIGRGVNEQFF
TGCGCCAGCAGGCCGATCGGGAGGGGGGTGAATGAGCAGTTCTTC
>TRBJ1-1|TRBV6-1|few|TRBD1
CASLDRGGTNTEAFF
TGTGCCAGCCTGGACAGGGGGGGAACCAACACTGAAGCTTTCTTT
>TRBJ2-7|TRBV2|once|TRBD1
CASRMDRGLSYEQYF
TGTGCCAGCAGGATGGACAGGGGGCTCTCCTACGAGCAGTACTTC
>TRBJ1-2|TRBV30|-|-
CAWSQLQGFRGYTF
TGTGCCTGGAGTCAGCTGCAGGGCTTTAGAGGCTACACCTTC
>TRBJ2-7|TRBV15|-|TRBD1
CATSQPETGYEQYF
TGTGCCACCAGCCAACCTGAGACAGGGTACGAGCAGTACTTC
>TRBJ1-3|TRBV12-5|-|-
CASGLCVRGDCSGNTIYF
TGTGCTAGTGGTTTATGCGTCAGGGGTGATTGCTCTGGAAACACCATATATTTT
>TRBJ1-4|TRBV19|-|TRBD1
CASSNRGGEKLFF
TGTGCCAGTAGTAACAGGGGCGGTGAAAAACTGTTTTTT
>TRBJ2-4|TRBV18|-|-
CASSPRAVVQKNIQYF
TGTGCCAGCTCACCGCGGGCAGTGGTTCAGAAAAACATTCAGTACTTC
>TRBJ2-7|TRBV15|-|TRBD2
CATSRGSPERGVLPSYEQYF
TGTGCCACCAGCAGGGGGTCCCCAGAGCGGGGGGTCCTCCCTTCCTACGAGCAGTACTTC
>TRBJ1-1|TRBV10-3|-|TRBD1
CATFHQGENTEAFF
TGTGCCACCTTCCATCAGGGGGAGAACACTGAAGCTTTCTTT
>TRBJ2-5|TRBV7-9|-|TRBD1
CASSHSRDRGGETQYF
TGTGCCAGCAGCCATTCCCGGGACAGGGGGGGAGAGACCCAGTACTTC
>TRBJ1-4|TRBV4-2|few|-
CASSPKTDINEKLFF
TGTGCCAGCAGCCCCAAGACAGATATAAATGAAAAACTGTTTTTT
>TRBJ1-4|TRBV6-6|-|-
CASSYRGGNEKLFF
TGTGCCAGCAGTTACCGAGGGGGTAATGAAAAACTGTTTTTT
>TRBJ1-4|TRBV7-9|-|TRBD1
CASSGRQGRGDEKLFF
TGTGCCAGCAGCGGTCGACAGGGGCGAGGGGATGAAAAACTGTTTTTT
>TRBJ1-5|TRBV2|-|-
CASSWQSNQPQHF
TGTGCCAGCAGTTGGCAGAGCAATCAGCCCCAGCATTTT
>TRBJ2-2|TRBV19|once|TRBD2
CASSIARRLAGGPNTGELFF
TGTGCCAGTAGTATAGCCCGAAGGCTAGCGGGGGGACCGAACACCGGGGAGCTGTTTTTT
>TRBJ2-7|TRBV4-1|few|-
CASSLYRDSYEQYF
TGCGCCAGCAGCCTCTACCGGGATAGCTACGAGCAGTACTTC
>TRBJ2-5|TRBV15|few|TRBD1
CATSIRTGGPETQYF
TGTGCCACCAGCATCCGGACAGGGGGCCCTGAGACCCAGTACTTC
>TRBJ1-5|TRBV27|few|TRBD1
CASSFRGRPLGQGDSNQPQHF
TGTGCCAGCAGTTTTAGGGGGCGGCCACTTGGACAGGGGGATAGCAATCAGCCCCAGCATTTT
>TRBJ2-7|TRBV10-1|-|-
CASRGGGRHEQYF
TGCGCCAGCAGGGGAGGGGGACGCCACGAGCAGTACTTC
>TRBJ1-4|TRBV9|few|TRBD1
CASSIGTGINEKLFF
TGTGCCAGCAGTATAGGGACAGGGATAAATGAAAAACTGTTTTTT
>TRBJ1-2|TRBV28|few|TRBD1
CATAGTDYGYTF
TGTGCCACCGCCGGGACAGACTATGGCTACACCTTC
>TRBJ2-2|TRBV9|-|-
CASSVGNSTETWNTGELFF
TGTGCCAGCAGCGTAGGTAACAGCACCGAAACCTGGAACACCGGGGAGCTGTTTTTT
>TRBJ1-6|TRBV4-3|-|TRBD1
CASSQDLDREYSPLHF
TGCGCCAGCAGCCAAGATTTGGACAGGGAATATTCACCCCTCCACTTT
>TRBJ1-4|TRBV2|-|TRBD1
CASSPGQGAANEKLFF
TGTGCCAGCAGTCCTGGACAGGGGGCGGCTAATGAAAAACTGTTTTTT
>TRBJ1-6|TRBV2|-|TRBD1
CASIGTGMGSSSPLHF
TGTGCCAGCATTGGGACAGGCATGGGGAGCAGTTCACCCCTCCACTTT
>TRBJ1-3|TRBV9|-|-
CASSVFPSSGNTIYF
TGTGCCAGCAGCGTATTCCCGAGCTCTGGAAACACCATATATTTT
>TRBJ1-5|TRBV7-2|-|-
CASSPPGYGNQPQHF
TGTGCCAGCAGCCCTCCAGGTTACGGCAATCAGCCCCAGCATTTT
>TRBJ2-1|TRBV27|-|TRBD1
CASSGTGFNEQFF
TGTGCCAGCAGTGGGACAGGGTTCAATGAGCAGTTCTTC
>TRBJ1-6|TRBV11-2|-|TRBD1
CASSFSLQGYTDNSPLHF
TGTGCCAGCAGCTTCTCCCTACAGGGGTATACCGATAATTCACCCCTCCACTTT
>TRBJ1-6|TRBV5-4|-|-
CASSLQTGAPLHF
TGTGCCAGCAGCCTACAGACAGGAGCACCCCTCCACTTT
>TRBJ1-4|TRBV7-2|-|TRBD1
CASTVQGGELFF
TGTGCCAGCACCGTCCAGGGGGGAGAACTGTTTTTT
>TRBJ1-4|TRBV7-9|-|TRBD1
CASSFGQVGDKLFF
TGTGCCAGCAGCTTTGGACAGGTCGGGGACAAACTGTTTTTT
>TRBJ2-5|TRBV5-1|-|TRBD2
CASSSEASGGLETQYF
TGCGCCAGCAGCTCGGAGGCTAGCGGGGGCCTTGAGACCCAGTACTTC
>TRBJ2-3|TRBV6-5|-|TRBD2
CASGTSGGGWDTQYF
TGTGCCAGCGGGACTAGCGGAGGAGGGTGGGATACGCAGTATTTT
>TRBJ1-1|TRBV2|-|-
CASIPGGQARMNTEAFF
TGTGCCAGCATCCCCGGGGGGCAGGCACGCATGAACACTGAAGCTTTCTTT
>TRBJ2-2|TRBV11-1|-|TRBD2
CASSTRLAGVGELFF
TGTGCCAGCAGCACCCGACTAGCGGGGGTCGGGGAGCTGTTTTTT
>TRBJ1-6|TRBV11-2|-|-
CASSPRVGGNSPLHF
TGTGCCAGCAGCCCCCGCGTAGGGGGTAATTCACCCCTCCACTTT
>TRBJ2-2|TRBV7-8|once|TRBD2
CASSYERGGHTGELFF
TGTGCCAGCAGCTATGAACGGGGGGGCCACACCGGGGAGCTGTTTTTT
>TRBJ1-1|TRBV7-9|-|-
CASSFQVTTEAFF
TGTGCCAGCAGCTTTCAGGTCACCACTGAAGCTTTCTTT
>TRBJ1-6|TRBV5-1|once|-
CASSLDRVNSPLHF
TGCGCCAGCAGCTTGGACAGGGTTAATTCACCCCTCCACTTT
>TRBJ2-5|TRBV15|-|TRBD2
CATSRDTGRGTQYF
TGTGCCACCAGCAGAGATACGGGGAGGGGGACCCAGTACTTC
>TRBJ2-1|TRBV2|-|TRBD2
CASRTGTSANEQFF
TGTGCCAGCAGAACCGGGACTAGCGCCAATGAGCAGTTCTTC
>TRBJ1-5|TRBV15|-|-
CATSAAGNQPQHF
TGTGCCACCTCAGCGGCGGGAAATCAGCCCCAGCATTTT
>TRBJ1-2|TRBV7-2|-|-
CASSLSPANYGYTF
TGTGCCAGCAGCTTAAGTCCAGCTAACTATGGCTACACCTTC
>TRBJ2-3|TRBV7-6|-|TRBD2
CASSPVAGGPDTQYF
TGTGCCAGCAGCCCCGTTGCGGGGGGGCCCGATACGCAGTATTTT
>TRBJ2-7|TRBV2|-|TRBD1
CASGGDIRDRIDYEQYF
TGTGCCAGCGGGGGAGACATCCGGGACAGGATAGACTACGAGCAGTACTTC
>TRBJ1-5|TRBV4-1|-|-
CASSQSTGYNQPQHF
TGCGCCAGCAGCCAATCAACAGGGTACAATCAGCCCCAGCATTTT
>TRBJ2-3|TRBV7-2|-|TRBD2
CASSAIASGVDTQYF
TGTGCCAGCAGCGCGATTGCTAGCGGGGTAGATACGCAGTATTTT